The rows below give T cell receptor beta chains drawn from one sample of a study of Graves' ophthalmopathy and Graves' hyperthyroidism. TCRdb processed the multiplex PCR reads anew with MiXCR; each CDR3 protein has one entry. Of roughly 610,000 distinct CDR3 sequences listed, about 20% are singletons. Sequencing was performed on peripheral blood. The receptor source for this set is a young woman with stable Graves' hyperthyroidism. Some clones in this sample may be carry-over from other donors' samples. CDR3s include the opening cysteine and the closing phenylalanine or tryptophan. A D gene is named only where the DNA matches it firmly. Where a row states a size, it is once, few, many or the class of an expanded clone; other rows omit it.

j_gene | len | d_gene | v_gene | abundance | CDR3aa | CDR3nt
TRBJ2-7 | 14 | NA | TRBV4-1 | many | CASSQVTGPYEQYF | TGCGCCAGCAGCCAAGTCACGGGTCCCTACGAGCAGTACTTC
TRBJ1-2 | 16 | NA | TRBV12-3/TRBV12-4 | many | CASSSSPPPQSYGYTF | TGTGCCAGCAGCTCAAGTCCCCCTCCGCAGAGCTATGGCTACACCTTC
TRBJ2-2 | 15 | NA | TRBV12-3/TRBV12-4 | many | CASSLVGMGTGELFF | TGTGCCAGCAGTTTAGTCGGAATGGGGACCGGGGAGCTGTTTTTT
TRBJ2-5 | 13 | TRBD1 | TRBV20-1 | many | CSARGGGLETQYF | TGCAGTGCTAGAGGAGGGGGCCTAGAGACCCAGTACTTC
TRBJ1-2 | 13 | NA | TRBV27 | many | CASSLDSNGGYTF | TGTGCCAGCAGTTTGGACAGCAATGGTGGCTACACCTTC
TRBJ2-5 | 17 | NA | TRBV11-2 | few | CASSSTITLGGRETQYF | TGTGCCAGCAGCTCTACTATCACGTTGGGGGGGCGCGAGACCCAGTACTTC
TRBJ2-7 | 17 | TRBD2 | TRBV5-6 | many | CASSEATRLAGSYEQYF | TGTGCCAGCAGCGAAGCCACCAGACTAGCGGGATCCTACGAGCAGTACTTC
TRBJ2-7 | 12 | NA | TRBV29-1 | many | CSVARGSYEQYF | TGCAGCGTTGCTCGGGGCTCCTACGAGCAGTACTTC
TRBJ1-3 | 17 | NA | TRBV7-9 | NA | CASSLASSVPAGNTIYF | TGTGCCAGCAGCTTAGCGTCTTCAGTCCCAGCTGGAAACACCATATATTTT
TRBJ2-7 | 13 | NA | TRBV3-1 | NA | CVSSRQVSYEQYF | TGTGTCAGCAGCCGGCAAGTTTCCTACGAGCAGTACTTC
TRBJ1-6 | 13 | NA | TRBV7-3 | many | CASSLRPRSPLHF | TGTGCCAGCAGCTTAAGACCGCGATCACCCCTCCACTTT
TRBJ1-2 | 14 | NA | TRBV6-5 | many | CASSYSDGGYGYTF | TGTGCCAGCAGTTACTCGGACGGAGGCTATGGCTACACCTTC
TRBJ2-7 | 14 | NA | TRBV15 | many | CATSRDLGDIEQYF | TGTGCCACCAGCAGAGATCTAGGGGATATCGAGCAGTACTTC
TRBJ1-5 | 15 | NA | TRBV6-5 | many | CASSWGRASNQPQHF | TGTGCCAGCAGCTGGGGGAGGGCTAGCAATCAGCCCCAGCATTTT
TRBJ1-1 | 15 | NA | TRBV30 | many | CAWSVQGLPNTEAFF | TGTGCCTGGAGTGTACAAGGACTCCCGAACACTGAAGCTTTCTTT
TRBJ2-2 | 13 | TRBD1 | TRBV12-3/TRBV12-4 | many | CASSIDRAGELFF | TGTGCCAGCAGTATAGACAGGGCCGGGGAGCTGTTTTTT
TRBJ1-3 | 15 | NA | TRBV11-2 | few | CASSLFSRSGNTIYF | TGTGCCAGCAGCTTATTTTCCCGCTCTGGAAACACCATATATTTT
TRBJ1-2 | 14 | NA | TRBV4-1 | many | CASSLTTGTHGYTF | TGCGCCAGCAGCCTCACGACGGGGACCCATGGCTACACCTTC
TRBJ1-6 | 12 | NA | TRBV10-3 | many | CAARTDVSPLHF | TGTGCCGCTAGGACAGATGTTTCACCCCTCCACTTT
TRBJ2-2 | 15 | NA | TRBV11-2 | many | CASRAGTSNTGELFF | TGTGCCAGCAGGGCCGGTACCTCGAACACCGGGGAGCTGTTTTTT
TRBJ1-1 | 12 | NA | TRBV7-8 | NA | CASSLADSRAFF | TGTGCCAGCAGCTTAGCGGACTCCCGAGCTTTCTTT
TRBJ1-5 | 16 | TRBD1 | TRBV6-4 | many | CASSVQGAKGNQPQHF | TGTGCCAGCAGTGTTCAGGGGGCGAAGGGCAATCAGCCCCAGCATTTT
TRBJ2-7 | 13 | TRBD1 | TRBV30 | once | CAWSVRTGSEQYF | TGTGCCTGGAGTGTACGGACAGGGTCCGAGCAGTACTTC
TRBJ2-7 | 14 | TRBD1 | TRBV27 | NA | CASSPAGGKHEQYF | TGTGCCAGCAGCCCCGCAGGGGGTAAGCACGAGCAGTACTTC
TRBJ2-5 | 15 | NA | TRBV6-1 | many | CASSEVARRRETQYF | TGTGCCAGCAGTGAAGTAGCTAGACGGCGGGAGACCCAGTACTTC
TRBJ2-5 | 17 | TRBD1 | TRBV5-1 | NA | CASSPDPDRGRVGTQYF | TGCGCCAGCAGCCCAGACCCGGACAGGGGGCGGGTTGGGACCCAGTACTTC
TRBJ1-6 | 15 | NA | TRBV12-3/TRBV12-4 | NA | CASSLVKAPNSPLHF | TGTGCCAGCAGTCTAGTTAAAGCGCCGAATTCACCCCTCCACTTT
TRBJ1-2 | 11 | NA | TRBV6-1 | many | CTSTQSYGYTF | TGTACCAGCACTCAGAGCTATGGCTACACCTTC
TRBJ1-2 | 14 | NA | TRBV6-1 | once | CASMDKDHLYGYTF | TGTGCCAGCATGGATAAGGACCACCTCTATGGCTACACCTTC